Each of the 32 T cell receptor beta chains below was sequenced from the same sample in a study of post-analysis software for immune sequencing data. Whole-study results and caveats: Roughly five TRBV segments occurring more often in patients than controls included TRBV5-6, TRBV5-1 and TRBV20-1.

Unique molecular identifiers were built into the TCR beta cDNA libraries. In TCRdb, the PCR reads were re-called with MiXCR into one record per CDR3 protein. The sample has around 190,000 distinct CDR3 sequences, around 29% seen once; the top ten hold nearly 3.5%. No antigen has been identified for these receptors. Sequenced: blood. The receptors were gathered from a girl younger than 18 with multiple sclerosis.

Concerning this clonotype itself: A single base separates this from a much larger clone, so it may be a read error. This chain's CDR3 is CSVDMGGRGETQYF. The CDR3 coding sequence is TGCAGCGTTGACATGGGCGGGAGAGGAGAGACCCAGTACTTC. The V call is TRBV29-1, the J call TRBJ2-5; 7 bases fit TRBD2. The CDR3 has 14 residues. V lost 3 bases to trimming and J lost 4 bases; unmatched junction nucleotides: 8. Germline assignment: CDR1 SQVTM and CDR2 ANQGSEA.

As for this clonotype: This clone may be a read error of a much larger clone one base away. The rearrangement uses TRBV2 and TRBJ2-3; D remains unclear. The germline V gene encodes CDR1 SNHLY and CDR2 FYNNEI. The length of the CDR3 is 12 residues. CDR3 protein: CAGSERTDTQYF. In nucleotides, the CDR3 is TGTGCCGGCAGTGAAAGGACAGATACGCAGTATTTT.

There are a few counts of this clonotype. The rearrangement links TRBV15 to TRBJ2-5; D is uncertain. Germline values: CDR1 LNHNV, CDR2 YYDKDF (reference sequence). This CDR3 spans 14 amino acids. V shed 3 bases and J shed 2 bases, with 10 bases lying between them. CDR3 coding DNA: TGTGCCACCAGCAGGGCCGGACGGCAAGAGACCCAGTACTTC. Its protein product is CATSRAGRQETQYF.

In this sample, this clonotype turned up a few times. This rearrangement joins TRBV7-2 to TRBJ2-5; D call uncertain. Trimming removed 3 bases from V and 3 bases from J, with 8 bases in between. Germline V CDR1 and CDR2: SGHTA, FQGNSA. This CDR3 has 13 residues. The CDR3 coding sequence is TGTGCCAGCAGCTTCTCCGGAGAAGAGACCCAGTACTTC. It codes for CASSFSGEETQYF.

This clonotype was seen at least ten times. The junction shows a germline mismatch at one end, possibly a read error. The V and J genes are TRBV3-1 and TRBJ2-3, with 10 bases identical to TRBD2. This CDR3 is 16 amino acids long. Germline V gene sequence: CDR1 LGHDT, CDR2 YNNKEL (reference sequence). The CDR3 sequence: CASSQDRLAGADTQYF. CDR3 coding DNA: TGCGCCAGCAGCCAAGATCGGCTAGCGGGAGCGGATACGCAGTATTTT.

This clonotype has only a few counts. This sequence may be a read error, since a much larger clone differs from it by one base. The chain recombines TRBV27 with TRBJ2-7, with D unresolved. CDR1 is MNHEY, CDR2 SMNVEV, per germline (reference sequence). The germline V and J ends were trimmed by 6 bases and 3 bases, with 15 bases remaining between them. The CDR3 has 14 amino acids. The CDR3 DNA sequence: TGTGCCAGCAGCGACCCCATTACCATCTACGAGCAGTACTTC. The encoded protein is CASSDPITIYEQYF.

This clonotype occurred a few times. V gene TRBV28 combines with J gene TRBJ2-1; 10 bases fit TRBD2. CDR3 size: 16 residues. J gave up 4 bases and V 3 bases, and 6 bases lay outside the gene matches. Germline loops: CDR1 MDHEN, CDR2 SYDVKM. The CDR3 spells CASSFLGTSEYNEQFF. CDR3 in DNA: TGTGCCAGCAGTTTTCTTGGGACTAGCGAGTACAATGAGCAGTTCTTC.

There are many counts of this clonotype. V is TRBV29-1 and J is TRBJ2-7; TRBD1 agrees at 8 bases. V shed 4 bases, J shed 9 bases, and the junction held 14 bases outside the gene matches. The CDR3 has 14 residues. Germline V lookup: CDR1 SQVTM, CDR2 ANQGSEA. The CDR3 here is CSVASSGGGEGQYF. CDR3 nucleotides: TGCAGCGTTGCTTCATCAGGGGGCGGAGAAGGGCAGTACTTC.

This clonotype showed up just once. This chain uses TRBV7-2 with TRBJ2-7, with TRBD2 identical over 9 bases. CDR3 length: 14 amino acids. V shed 4 bases and J 7 bases; nucleotides not matched to a gene: 8. Germline CDR1 reads SGHTA; CDR2 reads FQGNSA. The CDR3 nucleotides are TGTGCCAGCAGCTGGACTAGCGCCTACAATGAGCAGTACTTC. Its protein is CASSWTSAYNEQYF.

This clonotype was recorded at least ten times. The chain uses TRBV20-1 and TRBJ1-5; D is ambiguous. CDR1 and CDR2 from the germline V gene are DFQATT and SNEGSKA (reference sequence). The CDR3 runs 14 residues. V gave up 1 base and J gave up 4 bases, with 11 bases separating them. Written as DNA, the CDR3 is TGCAGTGCTAGAGCGGGCCGGGAAAATCAGCCCCAGCATTTT. Amino acid sequence: CSARAGRENQPQHF.

This clonotype came up many times. The chain carries TRBV7-2 and TRBJ1-2, with D possibly TRBD1 on 5 matching bases. This CDR3 region has 13 residues. The V and J ends lost 5 bases and 6 bases respectively, with 13 bases between them. Germline V CDR1 and CDR2: SGHTA, FQGNSA. Here the CDR3 DNA reads TGTGCCAGCAGCCCACATAGAGGGGATGGCTACACCTTC. Its protein is CASSPHRGDGYTF.

A note on this clonotype: One base away lies a much larger clone, so this may be a sequencing read error. The J gene is TRBJ2-1, the V gene TRBV5-5; tentatively, D is TRBD2 (5 bases). V lost 4 bases and J lost 13, with 24 bases in between. CDR3 size: 15 residues. Germline V gene lookup returns CDR1 SGHKS and CDR2 YYEKEE (reference sequence). CDR3: CASSPQTGSAETQFF. CDR3 in DNA: TGTGCCAGCAGCCCTCAAACGGGGTCCGCAGAGACCCAGTTCTTC.

This chain connects TRBV12-3 or TRBV12-4 to TRBJ2-1, with D unclear. The CDR3 contains 12 residues. V lost 4 bases and J 15 bases, leaving 16 bases between the germline ends. CDR3 nucleotides: TGTGCCAGCAGTTCCAACCGGGCCCCCGGGTTCTTC. This translates into CASSSNRAPGFF.

V gene TRBV7-6 combines with J gene TRBJ1-2; D unclear. The germline V gene has CDR1 SGHVS and CDR2 FNYEAQ. The CDR3 loop spans 14 amino acids. The V and J ends lost 5 bases and 6 bases respectively, with 16 bases between them. The CDR3 loop reads CASSRTEGRDGYTF. In nucleotides, the CDR3 is TGTGCCAGCAGCCGTACAGAAGGGAGGGATGGCTACACCTTC.

This clonotype was recorded many times. The J gene is TRBJ1-1, the V gene TRBV20-1; D not resolved. From germline, CDR1 is DFQATT and CDR2 SNEGSKA (reference sequence). V dropped 1 base and J dropped 5 bases, with 5 bases sitting between them. The CDR3 is 11 residues long. The CDR3 bases are TGCAGTGCTAGAGCGGGTACTGAAGCTTTCTTT. It translates to CSARAGTEAFF.

This chain joins TRBV2 and TRBJ1-2; 9 positions match TRBD1. CDR1 is SNHLY, CDR2 FYNNEI, per germline. This CDR3 comprises 13 residues. The ends lost 8 bases at V and 8 bases at J; junction bases unmatched: 9. In DNA, the CDR3 is TGTGCCAGCGGAGGACAGGGGACTCAGGGCTACACCTTC. This translates into CASGGQGTQGYTF.

In this sample, this clonotype turned up many times. The chain couples TRBV29-1 to TRBJ2-1, with 9 nucleotides matching TRBD2. CDR3 length: 14 amino acids. J lost 8 bases, V lost 5 bases, and 10 bases had no gene match. The germline V gene has CDR1 SQVTM and CDR2 ANQGSEA. CDR3 in amino acids: CSVNRLADFDEQFF. CDR3 nucleotide sequence: TGCAGCGTTAATAGACTAGCGGACTTCGATGAGCAGTTCTTC.

J is TRBJ2-7 and V is TRBV20-1; D remains ambiguous. Trimming shortened V by 2 bases and J by 4 bases, and 6 bases separated the two germline ends. Germline-derived CDR1 and CDR2 are DFQATT and SNEGSKA (reference sequence). The CDR3 is 11 amino acids. The CDR3 DNA reads as TGCAGTGCTAGACCTCTTTACGAGCAGTACTTC. Translated, it gives CSARPLYEQYF.

This clonotype was seen at least ten times. This chain links TRBV20-1 with TRBJ1-6; TRBD1 might be the D (5 bases). This CDR3 has 14 amino acids. The germline V gene has CDR1 DFQATT and CDR2 SNEGSKA (reference sequence). Between the trimmed V and J ends, which lost 6 bases and 8 bases, there was a span of 17 bases. The CDR3: CSASTGGEDSPLHF. In nucleotides, the CDR3 is TGCAGTGCCTCAACGGGGGGGGAGGATTCACCCCTCCACTTT.

The rearrangement links TRBV5-1 to TRBJ2-7; no clear D. CDR1 is SGHRS and CDR2 is YFSETQ in the germline V gene. This CDR3 contains 15 residues. Trimming cost V 0 bases and J 3 bases, with 13 bases left between them. Here the CDR3 reads CASSLASPQVYEQYF. In DNA form, the CDR3 reads TGCGCCAGCAGCTTGGCCTCTCCGCAGGTCTACGAGCAGTACTTC. Looking up the rest from reference TRBV5-1 and TRBJ2-7 gives the full variable domain: KAGVTQTPRYLIKTRGQQVTLSCSPISGHRSVSWYQQTPGQGLQFLFEYFSETQRNKGNFPGRFSGRQFSNSRSEMNVSTLELGDSALYLCASSLASPQVYEQYFGPGTRLTVT.

This clonotype was counted between two and nine times. The rearrangement links TRBV2 to TRBJ2-5; D unclear. The germline gives CDR1 SNHLY, CDR2 FYNNEI. The CDR3 runs to 14 residues. V was trimmed by 5 bases and J by 3 bases, leaving 13 bases between them. The CDR3 coding sequence is TGTGCCAGCAGTTTTACAGCCAGAGAAGAGACCCAGTACTTC. It codes for CASSFTAREETQYF.

This clonotype was counted a single time. Possible read error: a much larger clone is one base away. This chain uses TRBV4-1 with TRBJ2-1; no reliable D call. The CDR3 has 11 amino acids. The germline gives CDR1 MGHRA, CDR2 YSYEKL. CDR3 nucleotides: TGCGCCAGCAGCCAATTCAATAAGCAGTTCTTC. This translates into CASSQFNKQFF.

In its sample, this clonotype was seen many times. The chain recombines TRBV20-1 with TRBJ2-3; 10 nucleotides align to TRBD1. There are 13 residues in the CDR3. The trim removed 4 bases at V and 6 bases at J, leaving 4 bases unmatched. Looked up from germline, CDR1 is DFQATT and CDR2 is SNEGSKA (reference sequence). CDR3 DNA sequence: TGCAGTGCTACGGGACAGGGGTATGATACGCAGTATTTT. It translates to CSATGQGYDTQYF.

This clonotype showed up just a few times. The chain employs TRBV5-6 and TRBJ1-5; 7 positions match TRBD1. The germline gives CDR1 SGHDT, CDR2 YYEEEE. The CDR3 is 16 residues long. After removal of 3 bases from V and 1 base from J, the junction contained 7 bases not matched to a gene. The CDR3 protein is CASSSEGALSNQPQHF. The CDR3 DNA is TGTGCCAGCAGCTCAGAGGGGGCGCTGAGCAATCAGCCCCAGCATTTT.

The rearrangement uses TRBV6-2 or TRBV6-3 and TRBJ1-1; a weak D match, TRBD1 (6 bases). Germline V gene data show CDR1 as MNHEY and CDR2 as SVGEGT. Between the trimmed V and J ends, which lost 5 bases and 5 bases, there was a span of 18 bases. The CDR3 is 15 amino acids. In DNA, the CDR3 is TGTGCCAGCAGTCATCGGCAGGAGGGGGTAACTGAAGCTTTCTTT. Its translation: CASSHRQEGVTEAFF.

In its sample, this clonotype was seen a few times. The chain uses TRBV9 and TRBJ1-4, with D unclear. This CDR3 region has 14 residues. Germline CDR1 and CDR2: SGDLS and YYNGEE. The V end was cut by 1 base, the J end by 6 bases, with 10 bases between. DNA of the CDR3: TGTGCCAGCAGCGTACGCGGATCGGATGAAAAACTGTTTTTT. Residues: CASSVRGSDEKLFF.

The gene calls are TRBV7-3 and TRBJ2-1, with D possibly TRBD2 on 6 matching bases. CDR3 length equals 14 residues. Germline V gene lookup returns CDR1 SGHTA and CDR2 FQGTGA. The V and J ends lost 3 bases and 5 bases respectively, with 11 bases between them. The CDR3 DNA is TGTGCCAGCAGCTTCTTAGCGGAAAACAATGAGCAGTTCTTC. Translating gives CASSFLAENNEQFF.

This clonotype was observed a handful of times. The rearrangement links TRBV30 to TRBJ1-5; D is uncertain. This CDR3 is 13 amino acids long. Trimming took 4 bases from V and 4 from J, leaving 11 bases between them. Germline CDR1 GTSNPN, CDR2 SVGIG (reference sequence). Written as DNA, the CDR3 is TGTGCCTGGAACCCCTCCGATAATCAGCCCCAGCATTTT. Residues: CAWNPSDNQPQHF.

The gene calls are TRBV12-5 and TRBJ1-5, with 7 positions matching TRBD1. The CDR3 runs 20 residues. The V gene end was trimmed by 1 base and the J gene end by 3 bases; junction bases not matched to a gene: 18. Germline V CDR1 and CDR2: LGHNT, FRNRAP. The chain's CDR3 is CASGLALLGQPKLSNQPQHF. DNA of the CDR3: TGTGCTAGTGGTTTGGCATTGCTGGGACAGCCTAAACTATCCAATCAGCCCCAGCATTTT. Using reference TRBV12-5 and TRBJ1-5 for the parts outside the CDR3, the full variable domain is DARVTQTPRHKVTEMGQEVTMRCQPILGHNTVFWYRQTMMQGLELLAYFRNRAPLDDSGMPKDRFSAEMPDATLATLKIQPSEPRDSAVYFCASGLALLGQPKLSNQPQHFGDGTRLSIL.

This clonotype was seen repeatedly, ten times or more. The genes are TRBV6-5 and TRBJ1-1; the D gene is possibly TRBD1 (5 bases). CDR3 length: 13 amino acids. Germline CDR1 is MNHEY and CDR2 is SVGAGI. The ends were cut back, 2 bases at V and 1 base at J, with 5 bases in the middle. The DNA for the CDR3 is TGTGCCAGCAGTTACACAGGGAACACTGAAGCTTTCTTT. Translating it yields CASSYTGNTEAFF.

This clonotype was seen more than once but under ten times. This sequence joins TRBV7-2 and TRBJ2-7; D unresolved. Germline CDR1 and CDR2: SGHTA and FQGNSA. The CDR3 sequence is 16 residues long. The ends were cut back, 5 bases at V and 5 bases at J, with 22 bases in the middle. CDR3 sequence: CASSRSAQRSAHEQYF. The CDR3 DNA follows: TGTGCCAGCAGCCGTTCTGCACAAAGGTCCGCCCACGAGCAGTACTTC.

A few counts support this clonotype. V is TRBV20-1 and J is TRBJ1-1, with 9 bases matching TRBD1. CDR3 length equals 11 residues. V was clipped by 6 bases and J by 11 bases; unmatched bases: 7. The germline gives CDR1 DFQATT, CDR2 SNEGSKA (reference sequence). In DNA form, the CDR3 reads TGCAGTGCACCGATGACAGGGGGGGCTTTCTTT. Translating it yields CSAPMTGGAFF.